The T cell receptor (beta chain) described here comes from a study of T cell repertoires in cytomegalovirus infection. On the study more broadly: Recently identified HLA-C-restricted CMV epitopes were among the peptides used. Both CMV infection and a matching HLA type were indicated by public TCR beta signatures.

Whole-study results and caveats: It was HLA-C-restricted CMV-specific TCR beta clonotypes that dominated the response ex vivo. Totalled public TCR beta family frequency picked out people who carried CMV plus the relevant HLA.

This clonotype was seen only a few times. As yet, its antigen is unknown. TCRdb called the reads again in MiXCR, with one record for every CDR3 protein. The repertoire has hundreds of thousands of distinct CDR3 sequences, roughly a third of them found once; the top ten carry roughly 18%. Deletions cut 6 bases from V and 9 bases from J, with 14 bases between. Germline loops: CDR1 SGHTA, CDR2 FQGNSA. The CDR3 is 12 residues long. The sample in question was cultured PBMCs, obtained from culture after CMV antigen stimulation. The chain uses TRBV7-2 and TRBJ2-5; possibly TRBD1 or TRBD2 for D (5 bases each). The clonotype was recovered from a human donor in good health (CMV status not recorded). Some clones in this sample may be carry-over from other donors' samples. This CDR3 is CASRSAWGPQYF. CDR3 DNA: TGTGCCAGCAGGTCGGCGTGGGGACCCCAGTACTTC.